The clone carrying this T cell receptor beta chain was recorded a few times. Generated by immunoSEQ multiplex PCR, the TCRdb table keeps only in-frame clones and is missing some. This sample has roughly 100,000 clones; about 83% occur once, and the top ten carry roughly 25%. These data belong to a study of blood T cell repertoires in COVID-19. Study summary: Acute-phase and convalescent COVID-19 samples originated in the United States, Italy and Spain.

This sequence originates from a human donor in a cohort sampled during active COVID-19. Sequenced input: peripheral blood.

The CDR3 reads CASSPSPARQQQETQYF. In nucleotides, the CDR3 is TGTGCCAGCAGCCCAAGCCCAGCGCGGCAACAACAAGAGACCCAGTACTTC. This sequence joins TRBV6-2 or TRBV6-3 and TRBJ2-5, with D hard to call. Germline V lookup: CDR1 MNHEY, CDR2 SVGEGT. The CDR3 sequence is 17 residues long. Trimming removed 6 bases from V and 2 bases from J, with 22 bases in between.